This T cell receptor (beta chain) came from a study of blood T cells in healthy people across ages. Overall study findings and caveats: Naive and antigen-experienced cells were not separated, limiting conclusive comparison. There were more naive CD4+ cells and higher diversity in long-lived donors than in aged donors.

With a J-beta primer mix and a sample-barcoded 5' primer, a second PCR ran roughly 6 to 11 cycles. TCRdb ran MiXCR on the 5' RACE reads and lists one entry per CDR3 protein. The sample lists roughly 650,000 distinct CDR3 sequences; 32% were seen once. Extraction of total RNA produced a minimum of 5.5 micrograms from each sample. This clonotype showed up many times. The antigen remains undetermined. What was sequenced was blood. The TCR originated in an elderly woman in good health.

The CDR3 DNA sequence: TGTGCCTGGACCGGAAGGGATACGCAGTATTTT. As protein: CAWTGRDTQYF. The rearrangement links TRBV30 to TRBJ2-3, with D uncertain. Trimming pared 4 bases from V and 6 bases from J, leaving 8 bases between. The germline V gene encodes CDR1 GTSNPN and CDR2 SVGIG (reference sequence). The CDR3 loop spans 11 amino acids.